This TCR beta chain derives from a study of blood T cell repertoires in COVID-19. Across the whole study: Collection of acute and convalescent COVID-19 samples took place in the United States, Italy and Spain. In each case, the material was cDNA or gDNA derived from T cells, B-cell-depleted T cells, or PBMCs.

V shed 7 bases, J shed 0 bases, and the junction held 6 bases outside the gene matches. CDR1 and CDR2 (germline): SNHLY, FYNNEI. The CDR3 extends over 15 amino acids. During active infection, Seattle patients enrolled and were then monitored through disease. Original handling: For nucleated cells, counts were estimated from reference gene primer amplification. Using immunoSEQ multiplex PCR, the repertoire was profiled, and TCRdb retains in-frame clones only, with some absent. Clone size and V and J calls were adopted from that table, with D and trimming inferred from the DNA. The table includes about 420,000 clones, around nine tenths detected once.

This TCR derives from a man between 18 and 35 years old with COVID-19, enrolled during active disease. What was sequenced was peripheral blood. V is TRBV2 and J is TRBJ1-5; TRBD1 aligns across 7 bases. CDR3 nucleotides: TGTGCCAGCAAAGGGGGCGGATATAGCAATCAGCCCCAGCATTTT. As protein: CASKGGGYSNQPQHF.